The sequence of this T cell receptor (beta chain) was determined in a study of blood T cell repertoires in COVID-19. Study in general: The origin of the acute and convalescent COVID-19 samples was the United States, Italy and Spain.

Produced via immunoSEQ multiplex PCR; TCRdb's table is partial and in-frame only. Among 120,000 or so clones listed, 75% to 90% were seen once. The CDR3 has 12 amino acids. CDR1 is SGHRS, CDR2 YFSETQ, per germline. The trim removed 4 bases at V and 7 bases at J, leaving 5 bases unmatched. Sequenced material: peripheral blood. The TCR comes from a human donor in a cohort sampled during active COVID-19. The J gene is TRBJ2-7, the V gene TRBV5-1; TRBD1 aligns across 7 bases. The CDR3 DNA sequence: TGCGCCAGCAGCCCGGGACAGAGGGAGCAGTACTTC. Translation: CASSPGQREQYF.